This passage covers 8 T cell receptor beta chains from one sample sequenced in a study of shared clonotypes between healthy human individuals (dated by TCRdb to the early 2020s). The library was made by the immunoSEQ multiplex PCR assay. As stored in TCRdb, this immuneACCESS dataset retains in-frame rearrangements with V and J assigned. A fraction of the clones does not appear; measured against another copy, unresolved V genes explain less than half of the discrepancy, and the remainder lacks a known reason. The sample table holds fewer than 1.6 million clones, of which just under 99% were seen once. The biggest ten clones account for 0.36% of the sample. Material for sequencing was naive CD4+ T cells sorted from blood. The cell subset or site label on this specimen signifies: CD45RA+ positively selected. The receptors stem from a man aged 25 to 45 in good health.

This chain connects TRBV5-6 to TRBJ2-1; 7 positions agree with TRBD1. Germline V lookup: CDR1 SGHDT, CDR2 YYEEEE. V lost 5 bases to trimming and J lost 6 bases; unmatched junction nucleotides: 17. The CDR3 runs 17 residues. This chain's CDR3 is CASSQTATGDPSNEQFF. CDR3 in DNA: TGTGCCAGCAGTCAAACCGCTACAGGGGACCCTTCCAATGAGCAGTTCTTC.

The chain's CDR3 is CASSPGLAGNTGELFF. Written as DNA, the CDR3 is TGTGCCAGCAGCCCTGGGCTAGCGGGAAACACCGGGGAGCTGTTTTTT. The chain is built from TRBV7-9 and TRBJ2-2; 9 bases line up with TRBD2. Per germline, CDR1 SEHNR and CDR2 FQNEAQ (reference sequence). The V segment lost 5 bases and the J segment 2 bases; nucleotides outside the gene matches: 6. This CDR3 comprises 16 residues.

The V and J genes are TRBV11-2 and TRBJ2-1, with 9 positions matching TRBD2. Germline-derived CDR1 and CDR2 are SGHAT and FQNNGV. This CDR3 spans 15 amino acids. V was clipped by 6 bases and J by 6 bases; unmatched bases: 9. The CDR3 here is CASRPRGGRANEQFF. DNA for the CDR3: TGTGCCAGCAGGCCTAGGGGCGGGAGGGCCAATGAGCAGTTCTTC.

The DNA of the CDR3 is TGCGCCAGCAGTAAGACTAGCGGAACAGATACGCAGTATTTT. Protein: CASSKTSGTDTQYF. The chain couples TRBV10-2 to TRBJ2-3; 9 nucleotides match TRBD2. This CDR3 contains 14 residues. The trim removed 5 bases at V and 3 bases at J, leaving 3 bases unmatched. Germline CDR1 reads WSHSY; CDR2 reads SAAADI.

The J gene is TRBJ2-1, the V gene TRBV7-3; the D is unclear. CDR1 SGHTA and CDR2 FQGTGA come from the germline V gene. The CDR3 contains 16 residues. Trimming stripped 2 bases from V and 1 base from J, with 12 bases between. The DNA of the CDR3 is TGTGCCAGCAGCTTAGGGGTTCCCCGGTCCTACAATGAGCAGTTCTTC. This codes for CASSLGVPRSYNEQFF.

Details on this clone: An end of the junction does not agree with germline; a read error may underlie this. The rearrangement uses TRBV6-6 and TRBJ2-7; the D is unclear. This CDR3 comprises 14 residues. Germline V gene data show CDR1 as MNHNY and CDR2 as SVGAGI (reference sequence). CDR3 nucleotides: TGTGCCAGCAGTGCCTCGGAAGCTAATTACGAGCAATACTTC. Protein: CASSASEANYEQYF.

The chain carries TRBV10-3 and TRBJ2-6; 10 bases map to TRBD1. CDR1 ENHRY and CDR2 SYGVKD come from the germline V gene. V shed 5 bases and J 4 bases; nucleotides not matched to a gene: 8. This CDR3 comprises 17 residues. The CDR3: CAISPPGQGSGANVLTF. The DNA of the CDR3 is TGTGCCATCAGTCCTCCGGGACAGGGGTCGGGGGCCAACGTCCTGACTTTC.

This clone came up once. The chain carries TRBV6-6 and TRBJ2-2, with a possible D match to TRBD1 (6 bases). Germline loops: CDR1 MNHNY, CDR2 SVGAGI (reference sequence). The V end lost 11 bases, the J end lost 3 bases, and 10 bases lay between the germline ends. There are 12 residues in the CDR3. The CDR3 is CASGTYTGELFF. The CDR3 coding sequence is TGTGCCTCCGGGACATACACCGGGGAGCTGTTTTTT.